This T cell receptor (beta chain) originates from a study of T-cell memory formation after mild COVID-19 (dated by TCRdb to the early 2020s). For context, the study as a whole: Most TCR sequence clusters were specific to one of the two donors. Two young, previously healthy adult volunteers, one female and one male, were included in the cohort. T-cell clones expanding and contracting after mild COVID-19 in two donors were tracked by longitudinal TCRalpha and TCRbeta repertoire sequencing. General study outcomes and caveats: The second-wave clones that peaked on day 37 were not confirmed to be SARS-CoV-2 specific. Contracting CD4+ clones were found mainly in CM and EM memory subsets, while CD8+ clones were enriched in EMRA. The study covered only a couple of mild cases, and larger cohorts including severe cases with pre-infection samples were considered necessary. Some responding clones were detected in pre-infection memory, which suggested that pre-existing cross-reactive memory T cells had joined the SARS-CoV-2 response. Clones that contracted from day 15 to 85 showed balanced CD4/CD8 phenotypes, whereas a second wave of clones that expanded from day 15 to 37 leaned towards CD4+.

Note on this clonotype: What antigen it recognizes has not been identified. The junction shows a germline mismatch at one end, possibly a read error.

TCRdb records Illumina NovaSeq 6000 as the sequencer. TCRalpha and TCRbeta cDNA libraries were built by 5'RACE with constant-segment primers, adding sample barcodes and unique molecular identifiers. Trizol reagent was used to extract RNA from every sample. Library amplification was performed in two PCR steps, and a second sample barcode and Illumina TruSeq adapters were introduced in the second step. Sequencing of libraries was performed on an Illumina NovaSeq with 2 x 150 bp paired-end reads. The authors' analysis ran thus. Reads were demultiplexed and collapsed into UMI-guided consensus sequences with migec v1.2.7. With mixcr v2.1.11, UMI consensuses were aligned to TRA and TRB V and J templates and assembled into clonotypes. A clonotype was counted as expanded or contracted only when both edgeR and NoisET called the clonotype significant, with the noise models trained on biological replicates. For edgeR calls, the cutoffs were a false discovery rate-adjusted p below 0.01 and a log2 fold-change threshold of 1. As an exploratory analysis of dynamics, PCA with hierarchical clustering was applied to max-normalized trajectories of the 1000 most abundant clonotypes. Each responding clone was given a CD4 or CD8 phenotype based on the CD4+ and CD8+ repertoires, which had been sequenced separately. TCRdb reanalyzed the raw reads on its own, using fastp at Q25 for trimming and MiXCR for clone calling, and kept in-frame beta chains. CDR3 protein sequences are deduplicated, and each keeps its most common genes and DNA. The V and J calls and clone size are TCRdb's, not the authors'. This sample is represented by 150,000 to 200,000 distinct CDR3 sequences; approximately 15% of them were singletons. Clones ranked in the top ten supply 11% to 15% of the sample.

Ficoll-Paque density gradient centrifugation was used to isolate PBMCs. CDR1 and CDR2, looked up from the germline V gene, are SGHTA and FQGNSA. The CDR3 starts with the cysteine, ends with the phenylalanine, and has 15 residues. Only the CDR3 region is kept as DNA, spanning 45 bases read in frame from base 1. The receptor was derived from an adult woman who had mild COVID-19 (a few samples of this study predate the infection). The sample titles of this study are shuffled in the database, so cell type and time point are left out; the donor was told from shared clones. In this chain, TRBV7-2 is recombined with TRBJ1-1; tentative D gene TRBD1, with 6 bases matching. The specimen was PBMCs or a T cell subset sorted from them (not recorded which). The bases are TGTGCTAGCAGCCAAAGTCGAAGGGGGGGAACTGAAGCTTTCTTT. Its amino acids are CASSQSRRGGTEAFF. Where the CDR3 stops, the reference TRBV7-2 and TRBJ1-1 genes take over; the full variable domain is GAGVSQSPSNKVTEKGKDVELRCDPISGHTALYWYRQSLGQGLEFLIYFQGNSAPDKSGLPSDRFSAERTGGSVSTLTIQRTQQEDSAVYLCASSQSRRGGTEAFFGQGTRLTVV.